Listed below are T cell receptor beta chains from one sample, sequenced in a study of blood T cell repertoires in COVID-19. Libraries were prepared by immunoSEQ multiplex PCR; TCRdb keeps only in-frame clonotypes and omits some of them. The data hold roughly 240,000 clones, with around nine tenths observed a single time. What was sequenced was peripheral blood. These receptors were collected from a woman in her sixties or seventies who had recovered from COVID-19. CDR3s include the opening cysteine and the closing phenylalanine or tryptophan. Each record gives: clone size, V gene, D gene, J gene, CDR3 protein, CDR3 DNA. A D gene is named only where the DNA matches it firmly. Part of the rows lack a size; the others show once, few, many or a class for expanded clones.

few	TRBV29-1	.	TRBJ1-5	CSVEDSNQPQHF	TGCAGCGTGGAGGATAGCAATCAGCCCCAGCATTTT
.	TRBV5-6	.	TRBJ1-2	CASSLAQGRDYGYTF	TGTGCCAGCAGCTTGGCCCAGGGAAGGGACTATGGCTACACCTTC
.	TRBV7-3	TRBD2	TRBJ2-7	CASSLTGGSYEQYF	TGTGCCAGCAGCTTAACGGGGGGGTCCTACGAGCAGTACTTC
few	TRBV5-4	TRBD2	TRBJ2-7	CASSFVIAGDSYEQYF	TGTGCCAGCAGCTTCGTAATAGCGGGGGACTCCTACGAGCAGTACTTC
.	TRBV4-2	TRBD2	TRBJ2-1	CASSQVSGGNYNEQFF	TGTGCCAGCAGCCAAGTTAGCGGGGGGAACTACAATGAGCAGTTCTTC
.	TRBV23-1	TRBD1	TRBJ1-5	CASSQSGLGTGSLVYNQPQHF	TGCGCCAGCAGTCAATCAGGGTTGGGGACAGGGTCCCTGGTTTACAATCAGCCCCAGCATTTT
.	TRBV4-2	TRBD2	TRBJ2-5	CASRRGGGQETQYF	TGTGCCAGCAGGCGCGGGGGAGGTCAAGAGACCCAGTACTTC
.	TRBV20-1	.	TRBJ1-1	CSEVANTEAFF	TGCAGCGAGGTAGCGAACACTGAAGCTTTCTTT
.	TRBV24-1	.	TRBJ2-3	CATAQDRAYTQYF	TGTGCCACCGCCCAGGACAGAGCGTATACGCAGTATTTT
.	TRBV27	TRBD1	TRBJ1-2	CASSPGRRTGLMGYTF	TGTGCCAGCAGTCCCGGCCGCCGGACAGGGTTGATGGGCTACACCTTC
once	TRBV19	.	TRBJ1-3	CASTPDSVSGNTIYF	TGTGCCAGTACGCCAGACAGCGTCTCTGGAAACACCATATATTTT
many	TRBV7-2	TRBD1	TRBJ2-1	CASSFHAGQGANEQFF	TGTGCCAGCAGCTTCCACGCGGGACAGGGTGCCAATGAGCAGTTCTTC
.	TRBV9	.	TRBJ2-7	CASSVDSPAGVYEQYF	TGTGCCAGCAGCGTAGATTCTCCGGCAGGGGTCTACGAGCAGTACTTC
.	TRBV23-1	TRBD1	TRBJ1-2	CASSQPGQGVYGYTF	TGCGCCAGCAGTCAACCGGGACAGGGGGTCTATGGCTACACCTTC
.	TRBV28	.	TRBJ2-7	CASEGVGPWAYEQYF	TGTGCCAGCGAGGGAGTAGGTCCTTGGGCCTACGAGCAGTACTTC
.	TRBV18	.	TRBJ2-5	CASSLTDRQETQYF	TGTGCCAGCTCACTTACGGACAGACAAGAGACCCAGTACTTC
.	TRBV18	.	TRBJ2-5	CASSPTGAETQYF	TGTGCCAGCTCACCGACAGGAGCAGAGACCCAGTACTTC
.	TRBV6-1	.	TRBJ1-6	CASSEPAGPGNSPLHF	TGTGCCAGCAGTGAGCCAGCAGGACCGGGGAATTCACCCCTCCACTTT
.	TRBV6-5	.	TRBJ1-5	CASRSQGLGQPQHF	TGTGCCAGCAGGTCGCAGGGGCTCGGTCAGCCCCAGCATTTT
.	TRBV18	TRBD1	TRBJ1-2	CASSQRTGSYGYTF	TGTGCCAGCTCACAACGGACAGGGTCCTATGGCTACACCTTC
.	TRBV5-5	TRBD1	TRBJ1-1	CASSSGTASAEAFF	TGTGCCAGCAGCTCCGGGACAGCGAGCGCTGAAGCTTTCTTT
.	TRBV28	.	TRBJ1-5	CASSRGARNQPQHF	TGTGCCAGCAGCCGGGGGGCGCGGAATCAGCCCCAGCATTTT
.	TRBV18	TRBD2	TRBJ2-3	CASSPAGSGGLEDTQYF	TGTGCCAGCTCACCCGCCGGTAGCGGGGGGTTGGAAGATACGCAGTATTTT
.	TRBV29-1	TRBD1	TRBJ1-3	CSAGGQSSGNTIYF	TGCAGCGCAGGGGGACAGTCCTCTGGAAACACCATATATTTT
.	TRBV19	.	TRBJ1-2	CAIRGVNRDGYTF	TGTGCCATTCGGGGGGTGAATAGGGATGGCTACACCTTC